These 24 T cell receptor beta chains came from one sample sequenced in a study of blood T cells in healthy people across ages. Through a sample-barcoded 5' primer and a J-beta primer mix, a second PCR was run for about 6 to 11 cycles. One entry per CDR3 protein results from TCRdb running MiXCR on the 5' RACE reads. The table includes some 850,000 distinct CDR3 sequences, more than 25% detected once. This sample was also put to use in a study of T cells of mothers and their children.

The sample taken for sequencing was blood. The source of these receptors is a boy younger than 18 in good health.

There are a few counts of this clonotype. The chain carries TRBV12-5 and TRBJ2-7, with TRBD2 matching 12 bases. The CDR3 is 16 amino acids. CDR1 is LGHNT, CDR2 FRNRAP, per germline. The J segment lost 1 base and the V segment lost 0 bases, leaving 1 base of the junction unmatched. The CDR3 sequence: CASGLVTSGGSYEQYF. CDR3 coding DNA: TGTGCTAGTGGTTTGGTGACTAGCGGGGGATCCTACGAGCAGTACTTC. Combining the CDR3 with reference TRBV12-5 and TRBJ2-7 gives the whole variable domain DARVTQTPRHKVTEMGQEVTMRCQPILGHNTVFWYRQTMMQGLELLAYFRNRAPLDDSGMPKDRFSAEMPDATLATLKIQPSEPRDSAVYFCASGLVTSGGSYEQYFGPGTRLTVT.

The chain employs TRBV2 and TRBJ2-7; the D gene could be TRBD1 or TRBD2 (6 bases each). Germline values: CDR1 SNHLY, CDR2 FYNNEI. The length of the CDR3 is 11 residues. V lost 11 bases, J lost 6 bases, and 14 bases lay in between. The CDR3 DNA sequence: TGTGCCGGCGGGGCAGGGGTCGAGCAGTACTTC. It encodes CAGGAGVEQYF.

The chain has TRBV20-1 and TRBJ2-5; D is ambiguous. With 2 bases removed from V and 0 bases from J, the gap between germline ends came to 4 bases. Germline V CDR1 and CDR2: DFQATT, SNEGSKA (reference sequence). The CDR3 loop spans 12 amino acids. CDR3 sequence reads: CSARTHQETQYF. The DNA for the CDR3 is TGCAGTGCTAGAACCCACCAAGAGACCCAGTACTTC.

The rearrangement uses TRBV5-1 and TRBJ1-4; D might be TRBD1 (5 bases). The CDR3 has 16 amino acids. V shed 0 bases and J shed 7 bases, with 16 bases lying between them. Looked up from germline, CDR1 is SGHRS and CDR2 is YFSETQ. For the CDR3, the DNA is TGCGCCAGCAGCTTGGCCGTAGGGACCCGAGGTGAAAAACTGTTTTTT. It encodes CASSLAVGTRGEKLFF.

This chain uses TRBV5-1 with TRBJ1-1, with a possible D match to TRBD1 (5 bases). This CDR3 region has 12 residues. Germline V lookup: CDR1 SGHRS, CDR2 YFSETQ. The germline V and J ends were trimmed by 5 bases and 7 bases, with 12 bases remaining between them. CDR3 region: CASSSPQGEAFF. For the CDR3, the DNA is TGCGCCAGCAGTTCCCCTCAGGGTGAAGCTTTCTTT.

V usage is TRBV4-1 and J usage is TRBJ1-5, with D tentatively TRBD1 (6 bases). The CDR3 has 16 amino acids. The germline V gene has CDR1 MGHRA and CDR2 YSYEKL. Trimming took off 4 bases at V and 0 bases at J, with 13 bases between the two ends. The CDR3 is CASSPWTDLSNQPQHF. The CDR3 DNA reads TGCGCCAGCAGCCCCTGGACAGACCTTAGCAATCAGCCCCAGCATTTT.

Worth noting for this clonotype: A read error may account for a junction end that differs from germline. In nucleotides, the CDR3 is TGTGCCAGCACCCTAGCCGGACACCCCTCTGGGGCCAACGCCCTGACTTTC. This gives the protein CASTLAGHPSGANALTF. J is TRBJ2-6 and V is TRBV12-3 or TRBV12-4; tentatively, D is TRBD1 or TRBD2 (5 bases each). The CDR3 is 17 amino acids.

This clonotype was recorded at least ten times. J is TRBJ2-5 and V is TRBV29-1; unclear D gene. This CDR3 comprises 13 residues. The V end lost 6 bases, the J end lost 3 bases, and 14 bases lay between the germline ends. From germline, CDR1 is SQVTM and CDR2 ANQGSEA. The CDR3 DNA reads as TGCAGCGTAGGCCGTGAGCCCGAAGAGACCCAGTACTTC. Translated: CSVGREPEETQYF. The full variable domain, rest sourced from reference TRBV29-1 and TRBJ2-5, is SAVISQKPSRDICQRGTSLTIQCQVDSQVTMMFWYRQQPGQSLTLIATANQGSEATYESGFVIDKFPISRPNLTFSTLTVSNMSPEDSSIYLCSVGREPEETQYFGPGTRLLVL.

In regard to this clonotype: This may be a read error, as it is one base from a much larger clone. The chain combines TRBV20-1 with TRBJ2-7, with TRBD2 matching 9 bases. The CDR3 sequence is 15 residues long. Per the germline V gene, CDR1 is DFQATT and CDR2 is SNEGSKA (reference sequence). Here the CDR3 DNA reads TGCAGAGCCAGAGGGGCTAGCGGGGACTCCTACGAGCAGTACTTC. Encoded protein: CRARGASGDSYEQYF.

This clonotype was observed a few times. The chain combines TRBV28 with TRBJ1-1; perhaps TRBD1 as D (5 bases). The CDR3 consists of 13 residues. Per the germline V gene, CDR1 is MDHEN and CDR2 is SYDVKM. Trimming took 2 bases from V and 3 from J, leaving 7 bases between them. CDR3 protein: CASSLEQDTEAFF. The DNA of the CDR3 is TGTGCCAGCAGTTTAGAACAGGACACTGAAGCTTTCTTT. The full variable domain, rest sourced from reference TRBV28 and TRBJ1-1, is DVKVTQSSRYLVKRTGEKVFLECVQDMDHENMFWYRQDPGLGLRLIYFSYDVKMKEKGDIPEGYSVSREKKERFSLILESASTNQTSMYLCASSLEQDTEAFFGQGTRLTVV.

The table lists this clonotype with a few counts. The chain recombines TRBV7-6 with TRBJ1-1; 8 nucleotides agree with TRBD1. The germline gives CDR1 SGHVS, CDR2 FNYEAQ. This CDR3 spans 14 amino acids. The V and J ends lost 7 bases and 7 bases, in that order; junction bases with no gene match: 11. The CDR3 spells CASNWGQGADEAFF. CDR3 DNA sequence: TGTGCCAGCAACTGGGGGCAGGGGGCTGATGAAGCTTTCTTT. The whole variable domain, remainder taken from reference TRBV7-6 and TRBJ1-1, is GAGVSQSPRYKVTKRGQDVALRCDPISGHVSLYWYRQALGQGPEFLTYFNYEAQQDKSGLPNDRFSAERPEGSISTLTIQRTEQRDSAMYRCASNWGQGADEAFFGQGTRLTVV.

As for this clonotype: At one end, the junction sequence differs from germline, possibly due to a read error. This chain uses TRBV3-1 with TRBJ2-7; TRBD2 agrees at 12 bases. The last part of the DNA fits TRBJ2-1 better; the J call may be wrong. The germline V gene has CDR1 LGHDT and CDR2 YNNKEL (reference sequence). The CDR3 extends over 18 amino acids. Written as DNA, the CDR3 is TGTGCCGGCAGCCAAGAGGAGCTAGCGGGGGGGCGGTACAATGAGCAGTTCTTC. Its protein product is CAGSQEELAGGRYNEQFF.

The CDR3 region has the DNA TGTGCCAGCAGCTTGTCGCCGGGAAGGGGCACTGAAGCTTTCTTT. Amino acid sequence: CASSLSPGRGTEAFF. The chain uses TRBV5-6 and TRBJ1-1; D might be TRBD1 (5 bases). Trimming pared 1 base from V and 4 bases from J, leaving 14 bases between. The germline V gene has CDR1 SGHDT and CDR2 YYEEEE. CDR3 length equals 15 residues.

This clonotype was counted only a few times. The DNA for the CDR3 is TGTGCCAGCAGCTCCACCCGGAGGGGACTAGCGGTGACCCAGTACTTC. Amino acids: CASSSTRRGLAVTQYF. The rearrangement links TRBV21-1 to TRBJ2-5; no DNA check was done on the table's D call, TRBD2. TRBV21-1 constitutes a pseudogene. The CDR3 runs 16 residues.

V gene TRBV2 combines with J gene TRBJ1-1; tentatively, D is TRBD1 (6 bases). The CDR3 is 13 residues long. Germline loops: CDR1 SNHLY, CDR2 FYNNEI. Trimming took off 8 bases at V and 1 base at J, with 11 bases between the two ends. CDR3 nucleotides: TGTGCCAGCGCCCCGACAGGGAACACTGAAGCTTTCTTT. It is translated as CASAPTGNTEAFF.

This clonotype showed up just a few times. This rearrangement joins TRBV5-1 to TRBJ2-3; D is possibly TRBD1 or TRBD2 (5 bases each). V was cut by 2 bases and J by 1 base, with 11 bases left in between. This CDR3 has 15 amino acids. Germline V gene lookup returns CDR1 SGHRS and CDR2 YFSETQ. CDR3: CASSLLGVRTDTQYF. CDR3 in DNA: TGCGCCAGCAGCTTACTGGGGGTACGCACAGATACGCAGTATTTT.

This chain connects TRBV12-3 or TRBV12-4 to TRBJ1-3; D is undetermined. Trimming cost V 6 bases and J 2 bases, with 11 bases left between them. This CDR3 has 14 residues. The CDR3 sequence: CASSRSGAGNTIYF. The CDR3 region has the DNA TGTGCCAGCAGCCGAAGTGGTGCTGGAAACACCATATATTTT.

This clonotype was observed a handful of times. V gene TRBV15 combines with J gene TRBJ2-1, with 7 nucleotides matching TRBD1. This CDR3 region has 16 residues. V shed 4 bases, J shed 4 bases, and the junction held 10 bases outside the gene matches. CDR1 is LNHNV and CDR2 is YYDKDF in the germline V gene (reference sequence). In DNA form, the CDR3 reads TGTGCCACCAGCACCGAAGCACCGGGACAGTACAATGAGCAGTTCTTC. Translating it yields CATSTEAPGQYNEQFF.

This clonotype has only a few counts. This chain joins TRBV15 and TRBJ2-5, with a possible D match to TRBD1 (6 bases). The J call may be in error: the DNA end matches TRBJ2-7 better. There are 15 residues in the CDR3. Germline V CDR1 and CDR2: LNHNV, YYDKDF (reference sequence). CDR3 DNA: TGTGCCACCAGCAGAGATAACGGCAGGGGCGACGAGCAGTACTTC. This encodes CATSRDNGRGDEQYF.

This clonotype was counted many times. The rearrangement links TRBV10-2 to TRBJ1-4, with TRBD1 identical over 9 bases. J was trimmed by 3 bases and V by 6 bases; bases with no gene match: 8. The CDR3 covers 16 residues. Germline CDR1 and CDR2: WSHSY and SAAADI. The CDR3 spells CASSPGQGSPNEKLFF. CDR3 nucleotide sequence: TGCGCCAGCAGCCCGGGACAGGGTTCACCTAATGAAAAACTGTTTTTT.

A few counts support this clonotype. The CDR3: CSARDRDEGQETQYF. For the CDR3, the DNA is TGCAGTGCTAGAGACCGCGACGAGGGTCAAGAGACCCAGTACTTC. This sequence joins TRBV20-1 and TRBJ2-5; possible D gene TRBD2, 5 bases. V lost 0 bases to trimming and J lost 2 bases, with 13 bases between them. Germline values: CDR1 DFQATT, CDR2 SNEGSKA (reference sequence). The length of the CDR3 is 15 residues.

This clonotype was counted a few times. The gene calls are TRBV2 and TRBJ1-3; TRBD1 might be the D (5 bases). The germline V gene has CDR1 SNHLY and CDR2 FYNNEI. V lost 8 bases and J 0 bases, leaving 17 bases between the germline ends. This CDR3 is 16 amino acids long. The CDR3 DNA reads TGTGCCAGCCGCCCGGGACCGATTATCTCTGGAAACACCATATATTTT. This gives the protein CASRPGPIISGNTIYF.

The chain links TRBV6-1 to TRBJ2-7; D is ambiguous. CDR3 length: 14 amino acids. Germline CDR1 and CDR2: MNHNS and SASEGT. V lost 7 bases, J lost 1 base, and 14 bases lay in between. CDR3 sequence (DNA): TGTGCCAGCACCCCTGCGACTGTATCCTACGAGCAGTACTTC. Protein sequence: CASTPATVSYEQYF.

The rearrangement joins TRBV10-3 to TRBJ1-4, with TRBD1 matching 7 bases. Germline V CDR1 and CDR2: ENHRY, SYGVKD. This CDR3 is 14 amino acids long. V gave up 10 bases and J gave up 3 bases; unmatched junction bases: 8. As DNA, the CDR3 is TGTGCCACCCTTTCCGGGACAGCTAATGAAAAACTGTTTTTT. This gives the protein CATLSGTANEKLFF.